The 27 T cell receptor beta chains in this list originate from one sample, sequenced in a study of blood T cell repertoires in COVID-19. The data were produced by immunoSEQ multiplex PCR, yet TCRdb's version contains in-frame clones alone and is incomplete. The data show approximately 240,000 clones, around nine tenths seen once. Material: peripheral blood. The receptor set was obtained from a woman between 18 and 29 years old who had recovered from COVID-19.

The chain is built from TRBV11-3 and TRBJ2-4, with 8 bases matching TRBD2. This CDR3 spans 14 amino acids. After removal of 7 bases from V and 10 bases from J, the junction contained 12 bases not matched to a gene. Per the germline V gene, CDR1 is SGHNT and CDR2 is YENEEA. The CDR3 sequence: CASTRGGQGHIQYF. Written as DNA, the CDR3 is TGTGCCAGCACCCGGGGGGGGCAGGGACATATTCAGTACTTC. The entire variable domain, with the rest obtained from reference TRBV11-3 and TRBJ2-4, is as follows: EAGVVQSPRYKIIEKKQPVAFWCNPISGHNTLYWYLQNLGQGPELLIRYENEEAVDDSQLPKDRFSAERLKGVDSTLKIQPAELGDSAVYLCASTRGGQGHIQYFGAGTRLSVL.

The J gene is TRBJ2-7, the V gene TRBV20-1, with D perhaps TRBD1 (5 bases). Germline assignment: CDR1 DFQATT and CDR2 SNEGSKA (reference sequence). The CDR3 contains 11 residues. V was pared by 6 bases and J by 9 bases, with 15 bases between. Written as DNA, the CDR3 is TGCAGTGCCCCATGGAGAGACAGGCAGTACTTC. Its translation: CSAPWRDRQYF.

This clone was seen only once. The chain carries TRBV4-3 and TRBJ1-1; D is perhaps TRBD1 (6 bases). V was pared by 4 bases and J by 0 bases, with 9 bases between. Germline V gene lookup returns CDR1 LGHNA and CDR2 YSLEER. The CDR3 runs 14 residues. CDR3 DNA sequence: TGCGCCAGCAGCCGTGACAGGATGAACACTGAAGCTTTCTTT. It encodes CASSRDRMNTEAFF.

The V call is TRBV7-2, the J call TRBJ1-2; D is undetermined. Germline CDR1 reads SGHTA; CDR2 reads FQGNSA. Trimming pared 1 base from V and 4 bases from J, leaving 10 bases between. The CDR3 has 14 residues. The CDR3 coding sequence is TGTGCCAGCAGCTTAGACACGGGAAGCTATGGCTACACCTTC. Translating gives CASSLDTGSYGYTF.

CDR3 in amino acids: CASSLGNRGNGYTF. CDR3 bases: TGTGCCAGCAGCTTAGGCAACAGGGGTAATGGCTACACCTTC. V is TRBV7-6 and J is TRBJ1-2; 7 positions match TRBD1. This CDR3 is built from 14 residues. V was clipped by 1 base and J by 6 bases; unmatched bases: 5. Germline loops: CDR1 SGHVS, CDR2 FNYEAQ.

This sequence joins TRBV29-1 and TRBJ2-7; tentative D call: TRBD2 (7 bases). This CDR3 region has 14 residues. The germline CDR1 and CDR2 sequences are SQVTM and ANQGSEA. V was shortened by 7 bases and J by 0 bases, with 16 bases between the two germline ends. This chain's CDR3 is CSASIGGPSYEQYF. DNA of the CDR3: TGCAGCGCATCCATCGGGGGGCCCTCCTACGAGCAGTACTTC.

The chain is built from TRBV5-4 and TRBJ1-1; tentatively, D is TRBD1 (6 bases). Germline V CDR1 and CDR2: SGHNT, YYREEE (reference sequence). CDR3 length: 14 amino acids. The ends were cut back, 0 bases at V and 7 bases at J, with 13 bases in the middle. DNA for the CDR3: TGTGCCAGCAGCTTGGAAAGACAGGCGTATGAAGCTTTCTTT. This encodes CASSLERQAYEAFF. The variable domain in full, with the rest retrieved from reference TRBV5-4 and TRBJ1-1, is ETGVTQSPTHLIKTRGQQVTLRCSSQSGHNTVSWYQQALGQGPQFIFQYYREEENGRGNFPPRFSGLQFPNYSSELNVNALELDDSALYLCASSLERQAYEAFFGQGTRLTVV.

V gene TRBV7-6 combines with J gene TRBJ2-2; the match to TRBD2 covers 7 bases. CDR1 is SGHVS, CDR2 FNYEAQ, per germline. The ends lost 5 bases at V and 5 bases at J; junction bases unmatched: 20. CDR3 length equals 19 residues. CDR3 nucleotides: TGTGCCAGCAGCCGCCTGGGTTTGGGCGGGAGAATACATACCGGGGAGCTGTTTTTT. Its protein product is CASSRLGLGGRIHTGELFF.

The genes are TRBV12-3 or TRBV12-4 and TRBJ1-4; weak D call: TRBD1 (5 bases). The CDR3 runs 13 residues. V gave up 6 bases and J gave up 17 bases, with 22 bases separating them. As DNA, the CDR3 is TGTGCCAGCAGCCCTGGGGTTGCCGGGGACTGTTTTTTT. This codes for CASSPGVAGDCFF.

The rearrangement joins TRBV19 to TRBJ1-2; a weak D match, TRBD1 (6 bases). Germline V gene lookup returns CDR1 LNHDA and CDR2 SQIVND (reference sequence). This CDR3 comprises 15 residues. V was cut by 6 bases and J by 6 bases, with 20 bases left in between. The CDR3 sequence is CASRVVGGHPHGYTF. CDR3 coding DNA: TGTGCCAGTAGGGTAGTTGGGGGCCATCCTCATGGCTACACCTTC.

The rearrangement joins TRBV12-3 or TRBV12-4 to TRBJ2-7; D is uncertain. Trimming shortened V by 1 base and J by 4 bases, and 5 bases separated the two germline ends. This CDR3 has 12 amino acids. The CDR3 bases are TGTGCCAGCAGTTTAGGGCGGTACGAGCAGTACTTC. Protein: CASSLGRYEQYF.

CDR3 in amino acids: CASSSSRTGWQTQYF. CDR3 DNA: TGTGCCAGCAGTTCCTCCCGGACAGGGTGGCAGACCCAGTACTTC. The chain uses TRBV6-2 or TRBV6-3 and TRBJ2-5, with TRBD1 matching over 8 bases. The length of the CDR3 is 15 residues. Germline lookup yields CDR1 MNHEY and CDR2 SVGEGT. The V gene end was trimmed by 4 bases and the J gene end by 6 bases; junction bases not matched to a gene: 10.

The CDR3 bases are TGTGCCATCAGTGAGTTTCTAGCGGGACTTCGCTCCTACGAGCAGTACTTC. Protein sequence: CAISEFLAGLRSYEQYF. This chain joins TRBV10-3 and TRBJ2-7, with 9 bases lining up with TRBD2. CDR3 length: 17 residues. V lost 1 base, J lost 0 bases, and 7 bases stayed unmatched. Germline V gene lookup returns CDR1 ENHRY and CDR2 SYGVKD.

The V and J genes are TRBV15 and TRBJ2-3; 10 bases align to TRBD2. This CDR3 comprises 15 residues. Germline V CDR1 and CDR2: LNHNV, YYDKDF (reference sequence). V lost 0 bases, J lost 6 bases, and 3 bases stayed unmatched. CDR3 residues: CATSRDLSGGDTQYF. CDR3 sequence (DNA): TGTGCCACCAGCAGAGATCTTAGCGGGGGGGATACGCAGTATTTT.

The chain recombines TRBV2 with TRBJ2-1, with D possibly being TRBD1 (6 bases). CDR1 and CDR2 from the germline V gene are SNHLY and FYNNEI. The CDR3 consists of 16 residues. Trimming removed 3 bases from V and 0 bases from J, with 12 bases in between. The CDR3 here is CASSDPDRRSYNEQFF. In nucleotides, the CDR3 is TGTGCCAGCAGTGACCCGGACAGACGCTCCTACAATGAGCAGTTCTTC.

DNA of the CDR3: TGTGCCAGCAGTTTTTCTCAAGACAGGGAAGCTTTCTTT. It codes for CASSFSQDREAFF. The rearrangement uses TRBV6-2 or TRBV6-3 and TRBJ1-1, with D possibly matching TRBD1 (6 bases). CDR3 length equals 13 residues. Trimming pared 4 bases from V and 8 bases from J, leaving 14 bases between. Germline V lookup: CDR1 MNHEY, CDR2 SVGEGT.

CDR3 region: CASSPGGAGQPQHF. CDR3 nucleotides: TGCGCCAGCAGTCCAGGGGGCGCGGGACAGCCCCAGCATTTT. This chain uses TRBV4-1 with TRBJ1-5; 8 positions agree with TRBD1. The CDR3 consists of 14 residues. Germline trimming cut 6 bases from V and 7 bases from J; bases unmatched to any gene: 8. Germline V gene lookup returns CDR1 MGHRA and CDR2 YSYEKL.

The chain has TRBV6-2 or TRBV6-3 and TRBJ1-2, with D possibly matching TRBD1 (6 bases). Germline values: CDR1 MNHEY, CDR2 SVGEGT. V shed 6 bases and J shed 4 bases, with 15 bases lying between them. The CDR3 has 14 amino acids. The CDR3 nucleotides are TGTGCCAGCAGCTCGCAGGGGAGTGCCTATGGCTACACCTTC. Its translation is CASSSQGSAYGYTF.

This clone was seen a handful of times. V usage is TRBV10-1 and J usage is TRBJ2-5, with TRBD2 matching 8 bases. Germline CDR1 is WNHNN and CDR2 is SYGVQD (reference sequence). The CDR3 has 14 amino acids. The V and J ends lost 10 bases and 10 bases, in that order; junction bases with no gene match: 17. In nucleotides, the CDR3 is TGCGCCATCCCTACTAGCGGAGGGGCGGGCGACCAGTACTTC. It codes for CAIPTSGGAGDQYF.

This chain joins TRBV14 and TRBJ1-1; 10 nucleotides align to TRBD1. The V gene end was trimmed by 2 bases and the J gene end by 11 bases; junction bases not matched to a gene: 11. The CDR3 has 15 amino acids. The germline V gene encodes CDR1 SGHDN and CDR2 FVKESK. The CDR3 here is CASSQIGTGAPEAFF. The CDR3 nucleotides are TGTGCCAGCAGCCAAATTGGGACAGGGGCCCCCGAGGCTTTCTTT.

V usage is TRBV27 and J usage is TRBJ1-5; D is possibly TRBD1 (6 bases). The germline CDR1 and CDR2 sequences are MNHEY and SMNVEV (reference sequence). V was pared by 0 bases and J by 5 bases, with 8 bases between. The CDR3 has 14 residues. Here the CDR3 reads CASSLSGHYQPQHF. CDR3 coding DNA: TGTGCCAGCAGTTTATCGGGACATTATCAGCCCCAGCATTTT.

The V call is TRBV7-2, the J call TRBJ2-5; D is unresolved. Trimming left V 1 base short and J 2 bases short, with 8 bases between. CDR3 length: 14 residues. CDR1 and CDR2 (germline): SGHTA, FQGNSA. CDR3 sequence: CASSLEWSQETQYF. As DNA, the CDR3 is TGTGCCAGCAGCTTAGAGTGGAGTCAAGAGACCCAGTACTTC.

V usage is TRBV5-1 and J usage is TRBJ2-7; D might be TRBD1 (5 bases). Germline V CDR1 and CDR2: SGHRS, YFSETQ. The V gene lost 0 bases and the J gene lost 2 bases, with 18 bases spanning the gap. The CDR3 extends over 17 amino acids. CDR3 region: CASSLEGPGIIPYEQYF. DNA for the CDR3: TGCGCCAGCAGCTTGGAGGGGCCTGGAATCATCCCCTACGAGCAGTACTTC.

The V call is TRBV15, the J call TRBJ2-3; 12 bases line up with TRBD2. V lost 3 bases, J lost 0 bases, and 1 base stayed unmatched. Germline V gene sequence: CDR1 LNHNV, CDR2 YYDKDF (reference sequence). The CDR3 sequence is 16 residues long. CDR3 in amino acids: CATSSLAGGSTDTQYF. In DNA, the CDR3 is TGTGCCACCAGCAGTCTAGCGGGAGGGAGCACAGATACGCAGTATTTT.

The J gene is TRBJ2-2, the V gene TRBV13; D might be TRBD2 (5 bases). The germline V and J ends were trimmed by 0 bases and 4 bases, with 6 bases remaining between them. CDR1 PRHDT and CDR2 FYEKMQ come from the germline V gene (reference sequence). The CDR3 sequence is 14 residues long. The CDR3 spells CASSLGEGTGELFF. CDR3 coding DNA: TGTGCCAGCAGCTTAGGCGAGGGCACCGGGGAGCTGTTTTTT.

The V and J genes are TRBV11-1 and TRBJ2-1, with 7 nucleotides matching TRBD2. Germline assignment: CDR1 SGHAT and CDR2 FQDESV (reference sequence). CDR3 length: 16 residues. With V trimmed by 2 bases and J by 7 bases, 11 bases remained unmatched. This CDR3 is CASSLSVRSGMNEQFF. The CDR3 bases are TGTGCCAGCAGCTTAAGTGTCAGGAGCGGGATGAATGAGCAGTTCTTC.

Remarks on this clone: The same CDR3 is also encoded by other DNA sequences in this sample. This chain connects TRBV5-6 to TRBJ1-5; 7 nucleotides align to TRBD1. Losses at the gene ends were 2 bases for V and 1 base for J; bases not matched to a gene: 3. The CDR3 spans 15 residues. CDR1 is SGHDT and CDR2 is YYEEEE in the germline V gene. The CDR3 sequence: CASSFGTESNQPQHF. The CDR3 bases are TGTGCCAGCAGCTTTGGGACAGAGAGCAATCAGCCCCAGCATTTT.